These T cell receptor beta chains were read from a single sample in a study of blood T cell repertoires in COVID-19. Profiling relied on immunoSEQ multiplex PCR, and the TCRdb table lists in-frame clones only, not all of them. The repertoire holds 130,000 to 150,000 clones, with approximately 82% as singletons. Sequencing was carried out using peripheral blood. Source of these receptors: a man aged 55 to 70 with active or convalescent COVID-19. CDR3s include the opening cysteine and the closing phenylalanine or tryptophan. A D gene is named only where the DNA matches it firmly. Clone size is shown for a subset of rows, as once, few, many or a class of expanded clone.

D gene: -
V gene: TRBV11-3
J gene: TRBJ1-1
clone size: -
CDR3 DNA: TGTGCCAGCAAGCGAGGGATGGGGACTGAAGCTTTCTTT
CDR3 protein: CASKRGMGTEAFF

D gene: -
V gene: TRBV7-2
J gene: TRBJ1-2
clone size: -
CDR3 DNA: TGTGCCAGTATGGACAGTCCAGCTAACTATGGCTACACCTTC
CDR3 protein: CASMDSPANYGYTF

D gene: TRBD2
V gene: TRBV6-5
J gene: TRBJ2-7
clone size: -
CDR3 DNA: TGTGCCAGCAGTTACACGGCGGGGGGCTCCTACGAGCAGTACTTC
CDR3 protein: CASSYTAGGSYEQYF

D gene: TRBD2
V gene: TRBV2
J gene: TRBJ2-3
clone size: -
CDR3 DNA: TGTGCCAGCGGGAGGCTAGCGGGGCGCAGCGATACGCAGTATTTT
CDR3 protein: CASGRLAGRSDTQYF

D gene: TRBD1
V gene: TRBV6-2/TRBV6-3
J gene: TRBJ1-2
clone size: -
CDR3 DNA: TGTGCCAGCAGTTACTCAACGAACAGGGGGTCCGGCTACACCTTC
CDR3 protein: CASSYSTNRGSGYTF

D gene: -
V gene: TRBV7-2
J gene: TRBJ2-7
clone size: -
CDR3 DNA: TGTGCCAGCTCCCTATCCCGGAGGTTCTACGAGCAGTACTTC
CDR3 protein: CASSLSRRFYEQYF

D gene: -
V gene: TRBV6-5
J gene: TRBJ2-1
clone size: few
CDR3 DNA: TGTGCCAGCAGTTTAATAGTTAGCGATGAGCAGTTCTTC
CDR3 protein: CASSLIVSDEQFF

D gene: -
V gene: TRBV7-6
J gene: TRBJ2-5
clone size: few
CDR3 DNA: TGTGCCAGCAGCCGCTCCGGCGGGGGCAAGACCCAGTACTTC
CDR3 protein: CASSRSGGGKTQYF

D gene: -
V gene: TRBV11-3
J gene: TRBJ2-5
clone size: -
CDR3 DNA: TGTGCCAGCAGCCCCCGAGGCAGTGACCAAGAGACCCAGTACTTC
CDR3 protein: CASSPRGSDQETQYF

D gene: -
V gene: TRBV9
J gene: TRBJ1-3
clone size: -
CDR3 DNA: TGTGCCAGCAGCGCAAACCCGACAGGACGGAACACCATATATTTT
CDR3 protein: CASSANPTGRNTIYF

D gene: TRBD2
V gene: TRBV6-5
J gene: TRBJ2-3
clone size: -
CDR3 DNA: TGTGCCAGCGGACGACTAGCGGGGGGTCCAGATACGCAGTATTTT
CDR3 protein: CASGRLAGGPDTQYF

D gene: -
V gene: TRBV21-1
J gene: TRBJ1-5
clone size: -
CDR3 DNA: TGTGCCAGCAGCAAAGCGGGTGGGTCACCAGGCTTAGACAATCAGCCCCAGCATTTT
CDR3 protein: CASSKAGGSPGLDNQPQHF

D gene: -
V gene: TRBV6-5
J gene: TRBJ2-1
clone size: -
CDR3 DNA: TGTGCCAGCAGTTACGATCGGGGTAACTACAATGAGCAGTTCTTC
CDR3 protein: CASSYDRGNYNEQFF

D gene: TRBD2
V gene: TRBV5-6
J gene: TRBJ2-1
clone size: -
CDR3 DNA: TGTGCCAGCAGCTTGCCGGGACTAGCGGGGGGCTCCTACAATGAGCAGTTCTTC
CDR3 protein: CASSLPGLAGGSYNEQFF

D gene: -
V gene: TRBV21-1
J gene: TRBJ1-6
clone size: -
CDR3 DNA: TGTGCCAGCAGCAACCCCTCTACGAATTCACCCCTCCACTTT
CDR3 protein: CASSNPSTNSPLHF

D gene: -
V gene: TRBV7-9
J gene: TRBJ1-1
clone size: few
CDR3 DNA: TGTGCCAGCAGCTTAGTACCGGGAACTGAAGCTTTCTTT
CDR3 protein: CASSLVPGTEAFF

D gene: -
V gene: TRBV6-6
J gene: TRBJ1-6
clone size: -
CDR3 DNA: TGTGCCAGCACTACGCAGGAAAATTCACCCCTCCACTTT
CDR3 protein: CASTTQENSPLHF

D gene: -
V gene: TRBV27
J gene: TRBJ2-1
clone size: -
CDR3 DNA: TGTGCCAGCACTAACTTGGGGCACTACAATGAGCAGTTCTTC
CDR3 protein: CASTNLGHYNEQFF

D gene: -
V gene: TRBV13
J gene: TRBJ1-2
clone size: -
CDR3 DNA: TGTGCCAGCAGCTTACAGGGGTCCTATGGCTACACCTTC
CDR3 protein: CASSLQGSYGYTF

D gene: -
V gene: TRBV12-5
J gene: TRBJ1-6
clone size: -
CDR3 DNA: TGTGCTAGTGGAACCTACGCCTATAATTCACCCCTCCACTTT
CDR3 protein: CASGTYAYNSPLHF

D gene: -
V gene: TRBV7-9
J gene: TRBJ2-1
clone size: -
CDR3 DNA: TGTGCCAGCAGCGTAGGCCCCTGGGCAAATGAGCAGTTCTTC
CDR3 protein: CASSVGPWANEQFF

D gene: TRBD1
V gene: TRBV27
J gene: TRBJ1-1
clone size: -
CDR3 DNA: TGTGCCAGCAGTTTTCAGGGGGATGAAGCTTTCTTT
CDR3 protein: CASSFQGDEAFF

D gene: -
V gene: TRBV9
J gene: TRBJ2-1
clone size: once
CDR3 DNA: TGTGCCAGCAGCGTTACAGGGTACAATGAGCAGTTCTTC
CDR3 protein: CASSVTGYNEQFF

D gene: -
V gene: TRBV21-1
J gene: TRBJ2-2
clone size: -
CDR3 DNA: TGTGCCAGCAGCCCTATATTAGTACGACAACGTGACAGGGCGGGCACCGGGGAGCTGTTTTTT
CDR3 protein: CASSPILVRQRDRAGTGELFF

D gene: -
V gene: TRBV10-1
J gene: TRBJ1-1
clone size: -
CDR3 DNA: TGCGCCAGCAGTGCCTCAGGGAAAGAAGGGACTGAAGCTTTCTTT
CDR3 protein: CASSASGKEGTEAFF

D gene: -
V gene: TRBV14
J gene: TRBJ1-2
clone size: -
CDR3 DNA: TGTGCCAGCAGCCAAGATGGTTGGGGGCCCTATGGCTACACCTTC
CDR3 protein: CASSQDGWGPYGYTF

D gene: TRBD1
V gene: TRBV3-1/TRBV3-2
J gene: TRBJ1-1
clone size: -
CDR3 DNA: TGTGCCAGCAGCCAGGCGACAGGGGGGATAGCTTTCTTT
CDR3 protein: CASSQATGGIAFF

D gene: -
V gene: TRBV7-2
J gene: TRBJ1-1
clone size: -
CDR3 DNA: TGTGCCAGCAGCTTAGCTTACGGGTTCGAAGCTTTCTTT
CDR3 protein: CASSLAYGFEAFF

D gene: -
V gene: TRBV6-1
J gene: TRBJ1-2
clone size: -
CDR3 DNA: TGTGCCAGCAGTGAATCCGGGATTATTAACTATGGCTACACCTTC
CDR3 protein: CASSESGIINYGYTF

D gene: TRBD1
V gene: TRBV10-1
J gene: TRBJ2-1
clone size: -
CDR3 DNA: TGCGCCAGCAGTGAAGCCGGGACAGGGCACAATGAGCAGTTCTTC
CDR3 protein: CASSEAGTGHNEQFF

D gene: TRBD1
V gene: TRBV2
J gene: TRBJ1-3
clone size: -
CDR3 DNA: TGTGCCAGCAGTCCCGACAGGGCGAGCTCTGGAAACACCATATATTTT
CDR3 protein: CASSPDRASSGNTIYF

D gene: -
V gene: TRBV30
J gene: TRBJ1-1
clone size: -
CDR3 DNA: TGTGCCTGGAACCGGGACACCGACGAAGCTTTCTTT
CDR3 protein: CAWNRDTDEAFF

D gene: -
V gene: TRBV11-2
J gene: TRBJ2-2
clone size: -
CDR3 DNA: TGTGCCGAGCGGGTCAGCCCCTACATGGGGACCGGGGAGCTGTTTTTT
CDR3 protein: CAERVSPYMGTGELFF

D gene: TRBD1
V gene: TRBV5-1
J gene: TRBJ2-1
clone size: few
CDR3 DNA: TGCGCCAGCAGCTTGGGGACCGGGACAGGGCGAAACAATGAGCAGTTCTTC
CDR3 protein: CASSLGTGTGRNNEQFF

D gene: -
V gene: TRBV7-8
J gene: TRBJ1-5
clone size: -
CDR3 DNA: TGTGCCAGCAGCTTCGTAGCAGGGGATATGAATCAGCCCCAGCATTTT
CDR3 protein: CASSFVAGDMNQPQHF

D gene: -
V gene: TRBV5-4
J gene: TRBJ1-2
clone size: -
CDR3 DNA: TGTGCCAGCAGCTCGACAGAGAACTATGGCTACACCTTC
CDR3 protein: CASSSTENYGYTF

D gene: -
V gene: TRBV12-3/TRBV12-4
J gene: TRBJ1-2
clone size: -
CDR3 DNA: TGTGCCAGCAGTTTATCACAGTATGGCTACACCTTC
CDR3 protein: CASSLSQYGYTF

D gene: -
V gene: TRBV30
J gene: TRBJ1-2
clone size: -
CDR3 DNA: TGTGCCTGGAGTGTAAGGCCCAGCGGTAACTATGGCTACACCTTC
CDR3 protein: CAWSVRPSGNYGYTF

D gene: -
V gene: TRBV10-1
J gene: TRBJ1-1
clone size: -
CDR3 DNA: TGCGCCAGCAGCGATGACAGGAACACTGAAGCTTTCTTT
CDR3 protein: CASSDDRNTEAFF

D gene: TRBD2
V gene: TRBV19
J gene: TRBJ2-5
clone size: -
CDR3 DNA: TGTGCCAGTAGTACTAGCGGGAGGGCGGTGGAGACCCAGTACTTC
CDR3 protein: CASSTSGRAVETQYF

D gene: -
V gene: TRBV18
J gene: TRBJ2-3
clone size: -
CDR3 DNA: TGTGCCAGCTCACCACCACTACAGGGACAAGATACGCAGTATTTT
CDR3 protein: CASSPPLQGQDTQYF

D gene: TRBD2
V gene: TRBV14
J gene: TRBJ2-2
clone size: few
CDR3 DNA: TGTGCCAGCAGCCCGGGACTAGCGGGCACCGGGGAGCTGTTTTTT
CDR3 protein: CASSPGLAGTGELFF

D gene: TRBD2
V gene: TRBV6-1
J gene: TRBJ2-2
clone size: few
CDR3 DNA: TGTGCCAGCAGTGAACGGGGGGGGGCGAACACCGGGGAGCTGTTTTTT
CDR3 protein: CASSERGGANTGELFF

D gene: -
V gene: TRBV7-8
J gene: TRBJ1-3
clone size: -
CDR3 DNA: TGTGCCAGCAGCTCTCACGCCGTTAGTAAGCGGAACACCATATATTTT
CDR3 protein: CASSSHAVSKRNTIYF

D gene: TRBD1
V gene: TRBV7-2
J gene: TRBJ1-2
clone size: -
CDR3 DNA: TGTGCCAGCAGCTGGGGACAGGGAGTCTATGGCTACACCTTC
CDR3 protein: CASSWGQGVYGYTF

D gene: -
V gene: TRBV7-9
J gene: TRBJ1-2
clone size: -
CDR3 DNA: TGTGCCAGCAGCTCTGGCGGTTGGAACTATGGCTACACCTTC
CDR3 protein: CASSSGGWNYGYTF

D gene: TRBD1
V gene: TRBV7-2
J gene: TRBJ1-1
clone size: -
CDR3 DNA: TGTGCCAGCAGCTTAGCAACAGGGGGCACTGAAGCTTTCTTT
CDR3 protein: CASSLATGGTEAFF

D gene: -
V gene: TRBV5-5
J gene: TRBJ2-1
clone size: once
CDR3 DNA: TGTGCCAGCAGCTTGGATCCAGGCCGCTACAATGAGCAGTTCTTC
CDR3 protein: CASSLDPGRYNEQFF

D gene: TRBD2
V gene: TRBV7-2
J gene: TRBJ2-3
clone size: -
CDR3 DNA: TGTGCCAGCAGCACAGGGACTAGCGCGCAGTATTTT
CDR3 protein: CASSTGTSAQYF

D gene: -
V gene: TRBV7-8
J gene: TRBJ2-5
clone size: -
CDR3 DNA: TGTGCCAGCAGCCGGCGGGTTGGTGAGACCCAGTACTTC
CDR3 protein: CASSRRVGETQYF

D gene: TRBD2
V gene: TRBV27
J gene: TRBJ2-3
clone size: -
CDR3 DNA: TGTGCCAGCAGGACCGGGACTACTACCACAGATACGCAGTATTTT
CDR3 protein: CASRTGTTTTDTQYF

D gene: TRBD2
V gene: TRBV30
J gene: TRBJ2-5
clone size: -
CDR3 DNA: TGTGCCTGGAGTGTTGCTAGCGGACTACAAGAGACCCAGTACTTC
CDR3 protein: CAWSVASGLQETQYF

D gene: -
V gene: TRBV29-1
J gene: TRBJ1-1
clone size: -
CDR3 DNA: TGCAGCGTTGAAGATCTAGCCAGGGGATCGCTTGGAGCTTTCTTT
CDR3 protein: CSVEDLARGSLGAFF

D gene: TRBD1
V gene: TRBV30
J gene: TRBJ2-7
clone size: -
CDR3 DNA: TGTGCCTGGACCAAGACAGGGGTCTACGAGCAGTACTTC
CDR3 protein: CAWTKTGVYEQYF

D gene: TRBD2
V gene: TRBV6-5
J gene: TRBJ2-1
clone size: -
CDR3 DNA: TGTGCCAACCGGCGGCTAGCGGGAGTCAATGAGCAGTTCTTC
CDR3 protein: CANRRLAGVNEQFF

D gene: -
V gene: TRBV7-2
J gene: TRBJ2-7
clone size: -
CDR3 DNA: TGTGCCAGCAGCTTAAAACAGGGCCTATTCGAGCAGTACTTC
CDR3 protein: CASSLKQGLFEQYF

D gene: TRBD1
V gene: TRBV4-3
J gene: TRBJ2-7
clone size: -
CDR3 DNA: TGCGCCAGCAGCCAATATAGACAGGGACCCTCCTACGAGCAGTACTTC
CDR3 protein: CASSQYRQGPSYEQYF

D gene: -
V gene: TRBV12-3/TRBV12-4
J gene: TRBJ2-2
clone size: -
CDR3 DNA: TGTGCCTCCCGCCGAGTGGACACCGGGGAGCTGTTTTTT
CDR3 protein: CASRRVDTGELFF

D gene: -
V gene: TRBV6-2/TRBV6-3
J gene: TRBJ1-1
clone size: -
CDR3 DNA: TGTGCCAGCAGACCTAACAGGGATAAAGCTTTCTTT
CDR3 protein: CASRPNRDKAFF

D gene: TRBD1
V gene: TRBV14
J gene: TRBJ1-2
clone size: -
CDR3 DNA: TGTGCCAGCGCCCTTAGACAGGGTGGGCTCTATGGCTACACCTTC
CDR3 protein: CASALRQGGLYGYTF